This TCR beta chain was obtained from a study of spatial heterogeneity in lung cancer. J lost 1 base, V lost 7 bases, and 6 bases had no gene match. Germline-derived CDR1 and CDR2 are MGHDK and SYGVNS. The CDR3 sequence is 15 residues long. Stated time point: blood at routine non-recurrence follow-up after resection. The input material, whole RNA from tumor, nontumor lung or frozen PBMC, was sequenced unsorted. This clonotype was recorded at least ten times. The library protocol tagged each TCR cDNA with a unique molecular identifier. TCRdb redid the calling of the 5' RACE reads with MiXCR, one entry per CDR3 protein. The repertoire includes roughly 70,000 distinct CDR3 sequences, approximately 8.9% of them detected once, and under 2.5% sits in the top ten.

J is TRBJ2-3 and V is TRBV25-1; 9 bases are a match to TRBD2. The material was PBMCs, obtained at follow-up. This TCR derives from a female donor with early-stage non-small cell lung cancer. In DNA, the CDR3 is TGTGCCAGCACCCCCCAGCGGGAGGGCACAGATACGCAGTATTTT. This codes for CASTPQREGTDTQYF.